A selection of T cell receptor beta chains follows, all from one sample in a study of cytomegalovirus exposure and HLA in healthy donors. Using immunoSEQ multiplex PCR, the repertoire was profiled, and TCRdb retains in-frame clones only, with some absent. The repertoire holds more than 100,000 clones, around two thirds seen once, with about 7.9% in the top ten. Source material: PBMCs. These receptors originate from a woman between 40 and 50 years old in good health and CMV-seropositive. Each CDR3 is given with its conserved first and last residue. The order of the fields is J gene, D gene, V gene, clone size, CDR3 DNA, CDR3 protein. D genes are given only for firm matches. Clone size, where shown, is once, few, many, or a class for clones that have expanded.

J: TRBJ1-6
D: TRBD1
V: TRBV2
size: NA
DNA: TGTGCCAGCAGGACAGGGTCAGATTCACCCCTCCACTTT
CDR3: CASRTGSDSPLHF

J: TRBJ2-6
D: TRBD1
V: TRBV27
size: NA
DNA: TGTGCCAGCAGCCGCCGGGACAGGGCTGGGGCCAACGTCCTGACTTTC
CDR3: CASSRRDRAGANVLTF

J: TRBJ2-7
D: TRBD1
V: TRBV6-1
size: NA
DNA: TGTGCCAGCAGCAGGGGGAGCAGGTGGGGTTACGAGCAGTACTTC
CDR3: CASSRGSRWGYEQYF

J: TRBJ1-4
D: TRBD1
V: TRBV7-2
size: NA
DNA: TGTGCCAGCAGACTCACAGGGGGAGCCTCCCCTAATGAAAAACTGTTTTTT
CDR3: CASRLTGGASPNEKLFF

J: TRBJ2-5
D: TRBD2
V: TRBV5-4
size: NA
DNA: TGTGCCAGCACTTCACTAGCGGGGGTCGAGACCCAGTACTTC
CDR3: CASTSLAGVETQYF

J: TRBJ2-1
D: NA
V: TRBV7-3
size: once
DNA: TGTGCCAGCAGCCAAACATCCTACAATGAGCAGTTCTTC
CDR3: CASSQTSYNEQFF

J: TRBJ1-2
D: TRBD1
V: TRBV9
size: NA
DNA: TGTGCCAGCAGCGTACGACCGGGACAGGGGGCTGGGAGTGGCTACACCTTC
CDR3: CASSVRPGQGAGSGYTF

J: TRBJ2-5
D: TRBD2
V: TRBV4-1
size: NA
DNA: TGCGCCAGCAGCCAAAAGGCGGGGCGGGGGGAGACCCAGTACTTC
CDR3: CASSQKAGRGETQYF

J: TRBJ1-1
D: NA
V: TRBV9
size: NA
DNA: TGTGCCAGCAGCCCCACTGTGGACACTGAAGCTTTCTTT
CDR3: CASSPTVDTEAFF

J: TRBJ2-6
D: NA
V: TRBV5-4
size: NA
DNA: TGTGCCAGCCATGGTAGCCCACGAGATGGGGCCAACGTCCTGACTTTC
CDR3: CASHGSPRDGANVLTF

J: TRBJ2-3
D: NA
V: TRBV7-9
size: NA
DNA: TGTGCCAGCAGCTCCCCTACCCGGGGATATCGCACAGATACGCAGTATTTT
CDR3: CASSSPTRGYRTDTQYF

J: TRBJ1-3
D: NA
V: TRBV18
size: NA
DNA: TGTGCAAGCTCACCAAGCGGCCGCTCTGGAAACACCATATATTTT
CDR3: CASSPSGRSGNTIYF

J: TRBJ2-1
D: NA
V: TRBV9
size: NA
DNA: TGTGCCAGCAGCGTAGGTGGGGGCTCATACAATGAGCAGTTCTTC
CDR3: CASSVGGGSYNEQFF

J: TRBJ2-1
D: NA
V: TRBV5-6
size: few
DNA: TGTGCCAGCAGCTTGGACAGCCCCAATGAGCAGTTCTTC
CDR3: CASSLDSPNEQFF

J: TRBJ1-2
D: TRBD1
V: TRBV7-9
size: NA
DNA: TGTGCCAGCAGCCCCCGGGACAGGGGGATTGACTATGGCTACACCTTC
CDR3: CASSPRDRGIDYGYTF

J: TRBJ1-2
D: TRBD1
V: TRBV6-1
size: NA
DNA: TGTGCCAGCAATCGACAGGGAATTGTGGGCTACACCTTC
CDR3: CASNRQGIVGYTF

J: TRBJ1-2
D: TRBD1
V: TRBV10-3
size: NA
DNA: TGTGCCATCAGTGAGACCCCAGACAGGGGGCATGGCTACACCTTC
CDR3: CAISETPDRGHGYTF

J: TRBJ1-2
D: TRBD1
V: TRBV7-9
size: NA
DNA: TGTGCCAGCAGCCGGACAGGCGACTATGGCTACACCTTC
CDR3: CASSRTGDYGYTF

J: TRBJ1-2
D: TRBD1
V: TRBV5-1
size: once
DNA: TGCGCCAGCAGCTTGGCCCAGGGGGCGAACTATGGCTACACCTTC
CDR3: CASSLAQGANYGYTF

J: TRBJ2-2
D: NA
V: TRBV2
size: NA
DNA: TGTGCCAGCAGTGAACCGTGGAACACCGGGGAGCTGTTTTTT
CDR3: CASSEPWNTGELFF

J: TRBJ2-1
D: TRBD1
V: TRBV11-3
size: NA
DNA: TGTGCCAGCAGCTTATCGAGGACAGGCTCCTACAATGAGCAGTTCTTC
CDR3: CASSLSRTGSYNEQFF

J: TRBJ1-5
D: TRBD1
V: TRBV10-3
size: few
DNA: TGTGCCATCGGGACAGGGGACGGCAATCAGCCCCAGCATTTT
CDR3: CAIGTGDGNQPQHF

J: TRBJ2-7
D: NA
V: TRBV7-9
size: NA
DNA: TGTGCCAGCAGCGCCCCTCCTGGACAGTTCTCCTACGAGCAGTACTTC
CDR3: CASSAPPGQFSYEQYF

J: TRBJ1-1
D: NA
V: TRBV7-9
size: NA
DNA: TGTGCCAGCAGCTTAGCGCTATCTTCTAACACTGAAGCTTTCTTT
CDR3: CASSLALSSNTEAFF

J: TRBJ1-5
D: TRBD1
V: TRBV19
size: NA
DNA: TGTGCCAGCCACGACAGGGTTCGGCAGCCCCAGCATTTT
CDR3: CASHDRVRQPQHF

J: TRBJ1-2
D: NA
V: TRBV6-5
size: NA
DNA: TGTGCCAGCAGACCCCCGGGTTACTATGGCTACACCTTC
CDR3: CASRPPGYYGYTF

J: TRBJ1-5
D: TRBD1
V: TRBV6-1
size: few
DNA: TGTGCCAGCGGGGACAGGAGCAATCAGCCCCAGCATTTT
CDR3: CASGDRSNQPQHF